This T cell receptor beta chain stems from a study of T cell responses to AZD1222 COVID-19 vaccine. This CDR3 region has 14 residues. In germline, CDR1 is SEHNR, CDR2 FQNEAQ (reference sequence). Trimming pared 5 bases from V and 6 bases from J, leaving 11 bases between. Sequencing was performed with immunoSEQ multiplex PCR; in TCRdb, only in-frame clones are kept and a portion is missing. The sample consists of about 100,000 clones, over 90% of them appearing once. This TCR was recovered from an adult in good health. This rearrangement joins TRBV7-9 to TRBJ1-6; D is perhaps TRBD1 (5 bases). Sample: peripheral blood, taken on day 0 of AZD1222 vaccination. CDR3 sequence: CASSLLGVNSPLHF. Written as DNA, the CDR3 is TGTGCCAGCAGCCTCTTAGGGGTTAATTCACCCCTCCACTTT.